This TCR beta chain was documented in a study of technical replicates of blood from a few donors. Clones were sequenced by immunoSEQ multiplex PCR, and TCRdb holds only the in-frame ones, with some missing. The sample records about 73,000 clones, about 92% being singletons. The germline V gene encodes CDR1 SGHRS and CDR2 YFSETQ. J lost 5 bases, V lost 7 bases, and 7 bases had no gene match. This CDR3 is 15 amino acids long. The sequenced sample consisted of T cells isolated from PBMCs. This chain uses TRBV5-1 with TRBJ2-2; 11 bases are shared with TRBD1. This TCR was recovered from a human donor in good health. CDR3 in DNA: TGCGCCAGCTTCCGAGGACAGGGGGCAACCGGGGAGCTGTTTTTT. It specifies CASFRGQGATGELFF.